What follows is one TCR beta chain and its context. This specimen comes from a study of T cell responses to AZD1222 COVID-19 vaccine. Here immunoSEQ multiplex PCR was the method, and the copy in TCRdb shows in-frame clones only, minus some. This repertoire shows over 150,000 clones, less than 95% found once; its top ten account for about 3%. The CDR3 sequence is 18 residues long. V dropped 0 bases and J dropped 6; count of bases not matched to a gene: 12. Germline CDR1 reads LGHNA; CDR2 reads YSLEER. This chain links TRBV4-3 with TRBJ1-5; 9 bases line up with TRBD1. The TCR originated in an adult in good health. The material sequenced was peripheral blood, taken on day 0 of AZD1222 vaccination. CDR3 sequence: CASSQERIRDRVIQPQHF. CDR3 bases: TGCGCCAGCAGCCAAGAGAGAATCCGGGACAGGGTGATTCAGCCCCAGCATTTT.